These 20 T cell receptor beta chains came from one sample sequenced in a study of OX40 agonist ivuxolimab in advanced cancers. Sequencing used immunoSEQ multiplex PCR; TCRdb keeps in-frame clones, though not all of them. The sample includes fewer than 60,000 clones, 88% of them seen just once. The sample was CD4+ or CD8+ T cells sorted from blood, taken in a trial of the OX40 agonist ivuxolimab. Every receptor here comes from an adult with an advanced solid tumor such as melanoma, head and neck, liver or kidney cancer.

V is TRBV11-1 and J is TRBJ2-2, with 12 nucleotides matching TRBD2. The CDR3 runs 18 residues. Losses at the gene ends were 2 bases for V and 0 bases for J; bases not matched to a gene: 4. CDR1 is SGHAT, CDR2 FQDESV, per germline (reference sequence). The CDR3 loop reads CASSLRLAGATNTGELFF. The CDR3 DNA follows: TGTGCCAGCAGCTTACGACTAGCGGGAGCTACGAACACCGGGGAGCTGTTTTTT.

The rearrangement uses TRBV19 and TRBJ2-3; D is uncertain. In germline, CDR1 is LNHDA, CDR2 SQIVND (reference sequence). The length of the CDR3 is 12 residues. Between the trimmed V and J ends, which lost 3 bases and 6 bases, there was a span of 7 bases. DNA of the CDR3: TGTGCCAGTAGTATGGCCGCGGATACGCAGTATTTT. This translates into CASSMAADTQYF.

This sequence joins TRBV7-3 and TRBJ2-2; D gene uncertain. The length of the CDR3 is 14 residues. The germline V and J ends were trimmed by 5 bases and 3 bases, with 10 bases remaining between them. The germline CDR1 and CDR2 sequences are SGHTA and FQGTGA. CDR3 amino acids: CASSRNRDTGELFF. The CDR3 bases are TGTGCCAGCAGCCGCAATAGGGACACCGGGGAGCTGTTTTTT.

This sequence joins TRBV29-1 and TRBJ2-1, with 12 bases that match TRBD1. Unmatched junction bases numbered 2, after V lost 3 bases and J lost 8 bases. The germline V gene encodes CDR1 SQVTM and CDR2 ANQGSEA. The CDR3 covers 13 residues. Here the CDR3 reads CSVEGTGGYEQFF. In DNA, the CDR3 is TGCAGCGTTGAGGGGACAGGGGGCTATGAGCAGTTCTTC.

This clone has just a few counts. The V call is TRBV7-8, the J call TRBJ2-7; 8 nucleotides line up with TRBD1. This CDR3 comprises 14 residues. Germline CDR1 SGHVS, CDR2 FQNEAQ. Trimming at V came to 10 bases and at J to 0 bases, leaving 8 bases not matched to a gene. The CDR3 loop reads CATKSQGDSYEQYF. The CDR3 nucleotides read TGTGCCACCAAGTCACAGGGGGACTCCTACGAGCAGTACTTC. Complete variable domain (other parts from reference TRBV7-8 and TRBJ2-7): GAGVSQSPRYKVAKRGQDVALRCDPISGHVSLFWYQQALGQGPEFLTYFQNEAQLDKSGLPSDRFFAERPEGSVSTLKIQRTQQEDSAVYLCATKSQGDSYEQYFGPGTRLTVT.

The V call is TRBV19, the J call TRBJ2-3, with D perhaps given as TRBD1 or TRBD2 (5 bases each). The CDR3 has 17 residues. Trimming took 5 bases from V and 3 from J, leaving 21 bases between them. Germline assignment: CDR1 LNHDA and CDR2 SQIVND (reference sequence). CDR3 nucleotide sequence: TGTGCCAGTAGTGGTGAGTGGGGTGCAGGGACGACAGATACGCAGTATTTT. This translates into CASSGEWGAGTTDTQYF.

The V and J genes are TRBV11-2 and TRBJ2-7; a weak D match, TRBD1 (6 bases). The CDR3 length is 15 residues. V was shortened by 1 base and J by 3 bases, with 13 bases between the two germline ends. Per the germline V gene, CDR1 is SGHAT and CDR2 is FQNNGV. The CDR3 region has the DNA TGTGCCAGCAGCTTAGGCAGGGGTGTATTCTACGAGCAGTACTTC. Encoded protein: CASSLGRGVFYEQYF.

V and J are TRBV19 and TRBJ2-1; TRBD2 matches at 7 bases. CDR3 length: 15 residues. Germline V gives CDR1 LNHDA, CDR2 SQIVND (reference sequence). With V trimmed by 0 bases and J by 4 bases, 3 bases remained unmatched. CDR3: CASSIDRAGYNEQFF. CDR3 coding DNA: TGTGCCAGTAGTATAGACCGAGCGGGGTACAATGAGCAGTTCTTC. The full variable domain, in which reference TRBV19 and TRBJ2-1 provide the parts outside the CDR3, is DGGITQSPKYLFRKEGQNVTLSCEQNLNHDAMYWYRQDPGQGLRLIYYSQIVNDFQKGDIAEGYSVSREKKESFPLTVTSAQKNPTAFYLCASSIDRAGYNEQFFGPGTRLTVL.

This chain joins TRBV4-1 and TRBJ1-1; no clear D gene. The CDR3 is 14 amino acids. The V end was cut by 0 bases, the J end by 2 bases, with 7 bases between. Per germline, CDR1 MGHRA and CDR2 YSYEKL. DNA for the CDR3: TGCGCCAGCAGCCAAGAAGATTTAAACACTGAAGCTTTCTTT. Protein product: CASSQEDLNTEAFF.

The V call is TRBV6-5, the J call TRBJ2-5; TRBD1 or TRBD2 may be the D gene (5 bases each). This CDR3 spans 11 amino acids. Germline CDR1 and CDR2: MNHEY and SVGAGI. V dropped 5 bases and J dropped 7 bases, with 8 bases sitting between them. The CDR3 DNA follows: TGTGCCAGCAGTCAGGGAGCGACCCAGTACTTC. It translates to CASSQGATQYF.

This chain uses TRBV28 with TRBJ2-5; no firm D call. CDR1 and CDR2 (germline): MDHEN, SYDVKM. The CDR3 length is 13 residues. The V end lost 8 bases, the J end lost 4 bases, and 14 bases lay between the germline ends. The CDR3 DNA reads TGTGCCAGCGGACGTGGCAGAAGAGAGACCCAGTACTTC. Translated: CASGRGRRETQYF. The full variable domain, rest sourced from reference TRBV28 and TRBJ2-5, is DVKVTQSSRYLVKRTGEKVFLECVQDMDHENMFWYRQDPGLGLRLIYFSYDVKMKEKGDIPEGYSVSREKKERFSLILESASTNQTSMYLCASGRGRRETQYFGPGTRLLVL.

This chain uses TRBV30 with TRBJ2-2; no clear D gene. This CDR3 is 14 amino acids long. V was pared by 0 bases and J by 5 bases, with 10 bases between. In germline, CDR1 is GTSNPN, CDR2 SVGIG (reference sequence). The CDR3 DNA reads as TGTGCCTGGAGTGTTCCTCAGTTAACCGGGGAGCTGTTTTTT. It translates to CAWSVPQLTGELFF.

The chain links TRBV18 to TRBJ2-7; 7 nucleotides line up with TRBD1. Germline CDR1 and CDR2: KGHSH and LQKENI. Germline trimming cut 0 bases from V and 3 bases from J; bases unmatched to any gene: 2. CDR3 length: 14 amino acids. The CDR3 DNA follows: TGTGCCAGCTCACCACCTGGACAGGACTACGAGCAGTACTTC. Its protein is CASSPPGQDYEQYF.

The chain employs TRBV30 and TRBJ1-5; no firm D call. V was trimmed by 2 bases and J by 1 base, leaving 9 bases between them. The CDR3 length is 14 residues. Germline V lookup: CDR1 GTSNPN, CDR2 SVGIG (reference sequence). The chain's CDR3 is CAWSPGSSNQPQHF. CDR3 in DNA: TGTGCCTGGAGTCCCGGAAGCAGCAATCAGCCCCAGCATTTT.

The rearrangement uses TRBV10-3 and TRBJ2-2; TRBD2 aligns across 13 bases. From germline, CDR1 is ENHRY and CDR2 SYGVKD. The CDR3 sequence is 19 residues long. Trimming at V came to 0 bases and at J to 7 bases, leaving 11 bases not matched to a gene. The CDR3 loop is CAISESKKGLAGTVGELFF. The CDR3, as DNA: TGTGCCATCAGTGAGTCGAAGAAGGGACTAGCGGGGACCGTCGGGGAGCTGTTTTTT.

Concerning this clone: The sample carries other DNA sequences with the same CDR3. As DNA, the CDR3 is TGTGCCAGCAGTTACGGCGGTAGCTCCTACAATGAGCAGTTCTTC. Translating it yields CASSYGGSSYNEQFF. The chain couples TRBV6-6 to TRBJ2-1, with no clear D. The CDR3 length is 15 residues. Germline CDR1 is MNHNY and CDR2 is SVGAGI (reference sequence). Trimming removed 2 bases from V and 0 bases from J, with 8 bases in between.

The chain combines TRBV28 with TRBJ1-6; D gene ambiguous. Germline V CDR1 and CDR2: MDHEN, SYDVKM. CDR3 length: 14 residues. V shed 5 bases and J shed 6 bases, with 11 bases lying between them. DNA for the CDR3: TGTGCCAGCAGTCCCGGCGGTCCTAATTCACCCCTCCACTTT. Translated, it gives CASSPGGPNSPLHF.

V gene TRBV5-5 combines with J gene TRBJ2-5; D is possibly TRBD1 (6 bases). Per the germline V gene, CDR1 is SGHKS and CDR2 is YYEKEE (reference sequence). The length of the CDR3 is 12 residues. Trimming took off 1 base at V and 9 bases at J, with 10 bases between the two ends. This chain's CDR3 is CASSLKGEAQYF. CDR3 nucleotides: TGTGCCAGCAGCTTGAAGGGGGAAGCCCAGTACTTC.

The J gene is TRBJ2-7, the V gene TRBV6-5; D ambiguous. Between the trimmed V and J ends, which lost 5 bases and 6 bases, there was a span of 11 bases. The CDR3 loop spans 12 amino acids. Germline V gene data show CDR1 as MNHEY and CDR2 as SVGAGI. The CDR3 reads CASSPLRPEQYF. CDR3 DNA sequence: TGTGCCAGCAGTCCCCTCCGGCCCGAGCAGTACTTC.

As DNA, the CDR3 is TGTGCCAGCAGCGCACGAGGGGGCGGGTATCAGCCCCAGCATTTT. Translating gives CASSARGGGYQPQHF. The V gene is TRBV7-8, the J gene TRBJ1-5; 7 bases map to TRBD1. CDR1 SGHVS and CDR2 FQNEAQ come from the germline V gene. The CDR3 is made up of 15 amino acids. Trimming removed 5 bases from V and 5 bases from J; junction bases left unmatched: 9.